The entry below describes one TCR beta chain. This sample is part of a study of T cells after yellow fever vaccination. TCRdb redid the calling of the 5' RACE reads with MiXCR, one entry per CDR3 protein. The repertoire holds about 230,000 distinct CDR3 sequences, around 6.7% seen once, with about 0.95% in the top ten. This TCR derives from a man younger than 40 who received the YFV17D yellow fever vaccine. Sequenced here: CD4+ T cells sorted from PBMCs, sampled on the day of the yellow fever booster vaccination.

CDR3 amino acids: CASRIDGETYEQCF. CDR3 DNA: TGTGCCAGCCGAATTGACGGGGAGACCTACGAGCAGTGCTTC. The chain recombines TRBV21-1 with TRBJ2-7; the table's D call, TRBD2, has no DNA check behind it. TRBV21-1 is a pseudogene. CDR3 length: 14 residues.